This TCR beta chain was observed in a study of cytomegalovirus exposure and HLA in healthy donors. General observations from the study: Judged likely to be a sequencing artifact was a cluster of highly shared sequence variants. Segments of the TCR beta V type were, in most cases, productive about 87% or about 30% of the time in an earlier analysis.

The PCR used 60 Vbeta and 13 Jbeta primers. Clones were read by immunoSEQ multiplex PCR, and TCRdb kept only the in-frame ones, dropping some. The sample has 150,000 to 200,000 clones, over 75% seen once; the top ten hold around 0.97%. Per the germline V gene, CDR1 is LNHDA and CDR2 is SQIVND (reference sequence). Between the trimmed V and J ends, which lost 6 bases and 8 bases, there was a span of 19 bases. The CDR3 totals 15 residues. A remark on this clone: What it binds is not known.

This clonotype originated in a woman in her forties or fifties in good health and CMV-seropositive. This chain links TRBV19 with TRBJ1-4; weak D call: TRBD1 (6 bases). The sample consisted of PBMCs. The CDR3 bases are TGTGCCAGTAGGACCTATCGGGGGGCTCGGGAAAAACTGTTTTTT. Its protein product is CASRTYRGAREKLFF.